This TCR beta chain was retrieved from a study of cytomegalovirus exposure and HLA in healthy donors. Study-wide findings and caveats: Listed as cytomegalovirus-associated were 150 to 200 TCR beta chains. Presence/absence results assume similar sequencing depth per donor, which may not hold.

Of note for this clone: Its antigen is currently unknown.

Likely unrecorded immune exposures existed in these nominally healthy donors. PCR amplification relied on 60 Vbeta primers (plus 13 Jbeta primers). Per the study methods: In a later analysis, roughly 11 million of about 80 million unique beta chains occurred in at least two donors. Profiled with immunoSEQ multiplex PCR; TCRdb holds only in-frame clones, not every one. The D gene and trimming were derived from the DNA, and the V and J assignments and clone size from that table. Among tens of thousands of clones listed, around 68% were seen once. The V gene's germline CDR1 is SGHNT and CDR2 YYREEE (reference sequence). V trimming: 1 base; J trimming: 5 bases; junction bases outside the gene matches: 5. The CDR3 totals 15 residues.

Sequences were obtained from PBMCs. This clonotype originated in a middle-aged man in good health and CMV-seropositive. The rearrangement uses TRBV5-4 and TRBJ2-2; 7 positions match TRBD2. CDR3 residues: CASSLMGAGTGELFF. CDR3 nucleotide sequence: TGTGCCAGCAGCTTGATGGGAGCGGGGACCGGGGAGCTGTTTTTT.